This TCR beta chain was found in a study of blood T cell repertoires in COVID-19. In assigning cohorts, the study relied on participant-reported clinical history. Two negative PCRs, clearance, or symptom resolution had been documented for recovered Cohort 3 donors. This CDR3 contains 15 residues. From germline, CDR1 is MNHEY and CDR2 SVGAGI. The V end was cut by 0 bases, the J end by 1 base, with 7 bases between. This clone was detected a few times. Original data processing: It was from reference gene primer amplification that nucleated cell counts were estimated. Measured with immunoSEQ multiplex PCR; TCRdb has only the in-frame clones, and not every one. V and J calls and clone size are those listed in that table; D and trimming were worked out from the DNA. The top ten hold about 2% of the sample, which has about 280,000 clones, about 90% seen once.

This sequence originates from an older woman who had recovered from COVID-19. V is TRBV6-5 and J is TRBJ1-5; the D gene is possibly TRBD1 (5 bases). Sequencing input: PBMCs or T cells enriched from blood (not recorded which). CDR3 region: CASSYSGVSNQPQHF. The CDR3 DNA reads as TGTGCCAGCAGTTACTCAGGGGTGAGCAATCAGCCCCAGCATTTT.